The source of this T cell receptor (beta chain) is a study of cytomegalovirus exposure and HLA in healthy donors (dated by TCRdb to about 2017). Looking at the study overall: An earlier analysis of several hundred of the donors reported approximately 300 Gb of sequence data and 90 million to 120 million unique TCR beta sequences obtained from around 170 million T cells. Roughly 290 gigabases of sequencing data and around 90 million unique TCR sequences made up an early release that covered approximately 700 HLA-typed donors. The genetic ancestry cluster associated with self-reported Caucasian donors included 81% of the 398 genotyped donors. The study aimed to test whether signatures of past pathogen exposure could be identified by cataloging public T cell receptors. The T cell repertoires of 666 subjects were profiled by immunosequencing and related to cytomegalovirus serostatus. In addition to the first cohort of approximately 670 subjects, a separate validation cohort of about 120 different subjects was used. The study combined high-throughput TCR immunosequencing, statistical association of individual TCRs with disease status, and machine learning to predict cytomegalovirus infection status. In a later analysis, previously published TCR beta repertoires from 550 to 700 donors were re-analyzed and high-resolution HLA genotyping was added so that TCR occurrence patterns could be studied. In the later analysis, no new phenotypic data were used to find candidate immune exposures; instead, reliance was placed on TCR beta sequences and their occurrence across donors. An earlier analysis of approximately 500 of the donors applied high-throughput TCR beta sequencing to assess whether each TCR beta V gene segment acted as functional or pseudogenic. Donor age, sex, ethnicity and CMV serostatus were compiled together with the repertoire data. A later genetic analysis took genome-wide SNP genotypes for about 55% of the roughly 700 donors and used that subset as a discovery cohort. All discovery cohort repertoires had been generated on a single sequencing platform. HLA typing covered class I and class II loci at four-digit resolution. The number of typed donors differed by locus: about 629-630 for A, B, C, DRB1 and DQB1; approximately 520 for DQA1; roughly 600 for DPA1; and around 450 for DPB1. Four or five DR-DQ haplotypes were handled as single units for association and clustering because linkage in the cohort was strong. Among 398 genotyped donors of the cohort, an average of about 240,000 unique TCR beta nucleotide sequences were sequenced per donor, around a sixth of them non-productive. Broader findings and caveats from the paper: A total of 164 TCR beta chains were listed by the study as associated with cytomegalovirus. The presence/absence analyses assumed that sequencing depth was roughly uniform across donors, and that assumption may not be true. Because counts were too low, more than 15 rarely observed V segments, including chromosome 9 orphons, were left out of the earlier analysis of over 550 of the donors. A few of the identified cytomegalovirus-associated TCR beta chains were confirmed in vitro to be specific for cytomegalovirus antigens. According to a later genetic analysis, donors in an Asian-associated ancestry cluster had fewer N-insertions in productive TCRs than the roughly 670-donor mean. A cluster of highly shared sequence variants was judged likely to represent a technical artifact of the sequencing pipeline. A later analysis associated 15,000 or so TCR beta sequences with specific HLA alleles at a false discovery rate of 0.05. The authors suggested that the approach could potentially be generalized to other disease states and immunological phenotypes. A later genetic analysis associated a missense DCLRE1C variant with V-gene and J-gene trimming of TCR beta chains, and an independent cohort replicated the association. A further reported finding was that TCR beta sequences accurately predicted the HLA-A and HLA-B alleles for most subjects in the first cohort. Linkage disequilibrium might explain the correlated functional status among segregating V segments, but an unknown experimental factor could not be ruled out. The cohort was sequenced for TCR beta chains only, and without alpha or paired-chain data the features that could be detected were limited. Because the 87-base-pair reads could not distinguish some IMGT-functional V segments, including TRBV6-2 and TRBV6-3, those segments were excluded. A later analysis reported that several top co-occurrence clusters appeared linked to parvovirus B19, influenza, CMV and Epstein-Barr virus. Broadly in line with IMGT annotations, most TCR beta V segments showed up in productive rearrangements about 87% or about 30% of the time in an earlier analysis of roughly 590 of the donors. When HLA alleles, especially DR and DQ, strongly co-occurred, TCR associations were difficult to assign to individual alleles. HLA typing was unavailable for some donors at each locus, so association tests used only the typed subset. In a later analysis, HLA-associated TCR beta chains were found to be more clonally expanded and to have lower generation probabilities than equally common non-associated chains. A later analysis found that most CMV-associated TCR beta chains appeared HLA-restricted, with HLA associations seemingly driven largely by CMV exposure. For the cohort, immune exposure information was limited to CMV serostatus. According to a later analysis, TCR association rates differed among HLA loci, with DRB1 alleles showing the most associated TCRs and HLA-C alleles showing the fewest. While some public TCRs were present in many individuals, most TCR sequences turned up only very rarely across donors. Cytomegalovirus status was reported to be diagnosed by the classifier with high specificity and sensitivity in both the original and validation cohorts.

Library method: the immunoSEQ multiplex PCR assay. The multiplex PCR relied on a mix of 60 forward primers for TCR Vbeta segments and 13 reverse primers for TCR Jbeta segments. The CDR3 region of rearranged TCR beta genes was amplified from genomic DNA with a multiplex PCR assay. The Illumina HiSeq System was used to sequence the amplified TCR beta libraries as 87-base-pair reads. Per the authors' processing: Across the 640 or so repertoires, a later analysis counted tens of millions of unique TCR beta chains, roughly 11 million of which were shared by at least two donors. A nearest-neighbor algorithm error-corrected the raw reads and collapsed the reads into unique sequences, merging closely related sequences to remove PCR and sequencing errors. To assign V, D and J gene segments, CDR3 sequences were aligned to IMGT reference sequences. For a sequence to be retained, a match of at least six nucleotides to both a V gene segment and a J gene segment was required. A rearrangement was called productive if the CDR3 had no stop codons and remained in frame with V and J, and every other rearrangement was called non-productive. Following IMGT convention, CDR3 was defined as the stretch from the second conserved V-encoded cysteine up to the conserved J-encoded phenylalanine. In an earlier analysis of approximately 500 of the donors, sequences lacking an unambiguous match to a single V gene segment were excluded. In an earlier analysis of a few hundred of the donors, V segments were called functional above 56.7% productive rearrangements and were called segregating when the between-donor standard deviation exceeded 5%. To diagnose cytomegalovirus status from the catalog of TCR beta chain sequences, a statistical classification framework was built. In a later analysis, TCR nucleotide sequences were compared against IMGT/GENE-DB human TR gene sequences so that V and J genes could be assigned. The TCRdist pipeline was used in a later analysis to assign CDR3 sequences and most-parsimonious VDJ recombination scenarios. A later analysis defined each TCR beta chain by its CDR3 amino acid sequence plus V-gene family, and excluded reads lacking a unique V-gene family. A later analysis removed 592 highly shared, low-generation-probability nucleotide sequences to deal with suspected cross-contamination and a sequencing artifact. In a later analysis, a clonal expansion index was calculated for each public chain from normalized within-repertoire ranks of inferred template counts. Generation probabilities in a later analysis came from a VDJ recombination model fitted to out-of-frame rearrangements, and those results were checked against IGoR. In a later analysis, hypergeometric tests were used to score TCR-TCR, TCR-HLA and TCR-CMV co-occurrence, with a repertoire-size bias correction applied to TCR pairs. A later analysis estimated false discovery rates by permuting HLA or CMV assignments 20 times. In a later analysis, co-occurring TCRs were grouped with DBSCAN, and TCRdist sequence similarity was added when clustering was performed within HLA-allele-positive subsets. For co-occurrence clustering, repertoires with fewer than 30,000 or more than 120,000 public chains were excluded, along with 4 to 6 repertoires with anomalous nucleotide sharing. Drawn from immuneACCESS, this table holds only the in-frame rearrangements with V and J called that TCRdb kept. Clones are partly lost; checked studies trace under half to an unresolved V gene and leave the rest unexplained. Clone size and V and J calls were adopted from that table, with D and trimming inferred from the DNA. Here the sample has more than 95,000 clones; around 68% occur a single time. Approximately 4% of the sample rests with the top ten.

According to the germline V gene (reference sequence), CDR1 reads GTSNPN and CDR2 reads SVGIG. Deletion took 0 bases off V and 4 bases off J, with a span of 12 bases between the germline ends. The CDR3 covers 14 residues, taking in both the cysteine and the phenylalanine. Kept here is only the CDR3 DNA, which spans 42 bases and is read in frame from base 1. In total, roughly 670 healthy bone marrow donors made up the cohort. At the time of sampling, every cohort member was nominally healthy, though immune exposures that went unrecorded were likely present. The donor tested CMV seropositive and was one of the 289 seropositive cohort members. Every donor gave a peripheral blood sample, and the peripheral blood mononuclear cells from that sample were used for TCR beta sequencing. The Qiagen DNeasy Blood Extraction Kit was used to extract genomic DNA from the blood cell samples. On this clone itself: Its antigen target is currently unknown. Base qualities were left out, and no much larger clone turns up one base away.

Sequenced: PBMCs. This sequence was found in a man aged 40-55 years in good health and CMV-seropositive. The chain is made from TRBV30 and TRBJ2-5; TRBD1 could be the D gene, as 6 bases match. The base sequence is TGTGCCTGGAGTGTCCGGGACATTGCAGAGACCCAGTACTTC. Protein translation: CAWSVRDIAETQYF.